This T cell receptor (beta chain) originates from a study of chemoradiotherapy in HPV16-positive cancers. The wider study: Functional T-cell assays on two HPV16-positive patients' cells defined candidate HPV-specific clones and common TCR motifs. Study results and caveats: Candidate HPV-specific clones and E7-related TCR motifs grew in tumor during treatment.

Measured with immunoSEQ multiplex PCR; TCRdb has only the in-frame clones, and not every one. The table shows under 35,000 clones, with more than 85% occurring only once. Note on this clone: Its antigen is unidentified.

CDR1 and CDR2 (germline): MDHEN, SYDVKM. V shed 6 bases, J shed 4 bases, and the junction held 4 bases outside the gene matches. The CDR3 sequence is 13 residues long. The chain has TRBV28 and TRBJ1-2; 8 bases fit TRBD1. The clonotype comes from a human donor with HPV-associated anogenital cancer. The sample was blood, taken from a patient who underwent chemoradiotherapy. CDR3 coding DNA: TGTGCCAGCAGCTATGACAGGGGCTATGGCTACACCTTC. Translating it yields CASSYDRGYGYTF.